This entry describes one T cell receptor (beta chain). The antigen remains unidentified. This may arise from a read error, as a much more abundant clone is one base away. PCR was performed a second time for roughly 6 to 12 cycles using a sample-barcoded 5' primer and a J-beta primer mix. In TCRdb, the 5' RACE reads were re-called with MiXCR into one record per CDR3 protein. The sample yields about 1.7 million distinct CDR3 sequences, about 28% seen once. The record originates from a study of blood T cells in healthy people across ages. Whole-study findings and limits: Unsorted PBMCs ruled out conclusive naive versus antigen-experienced comparison.

The specimen sequenced was blood. This sequence was found in a woman in her 30s in good health.

The CDR3 sequence is CASSLGARDQPQHF. The CDR3 DNA is TGCGCCAGCAGCTTGGGGGCAAGGGATCAGCCCCAGCATTTT. The chain carries TRBV5-1 and TRBJ1-5, with no clear D. The CDR3 is made up of 14 amino acids. Trimming cost V 0 bases and J 5 bases, with 9 bases left between them. The V gene's germline CDR1 is SGHRS and CDR2 YFSETQ.